These 16 T cell receptor beta chains originate from one sample sequenced in a study of technical replicates of blood from a handful of donors. Produced via immunoSEQ multiplex PCR; TCRdb's table is partial and in-frame only. The profile covers over 70,000 clones, with 90% to 95% appearing a single time and 0.3% to 0.5% taken by the ten largest. The sequencing input was T cells isolated from PBMCs. The receptors derive from a human donor in good health.

V is TRBV28 and J is TRBJ2-5; 8 bases map to TRBD2. Germline V gives CDR1 MDHEN, CDR2 SYDVKM. V gave up 3 bases and J gave up 5 bases; unmatched junction bases: 14. The CDR3 has 17 residues. The CDR3 bases are TGTGCCAGCAGTTTTCGACTAGCGCTAGCTATGGGGGAGACCCAGTACTTC. Protein sequence: CASSFRLALAMGETQYF.

The chain uses TRBV27 and TRBJ2-2; D might be TRBD2 (6 bases). The CDR3 runs 15 residues. The germline V gene has CDR1 MNHEY and CDR2 SMNVEV (reference sequence). V gave up 3 bases and J gave up 6 bases, with 14 bases separating them. The CDR3 loop reads CASSFGGSGAGELFF. The CDR3 nucleotides read TGTGCCAGCAGTTTCGGAGGGAGTGGGGCCGGGGAGCTGTTTTTT.

The genes are TRBV28 and TRBJ1-1, with 7 positions matching TRBD1. Germline V CDR1 and CDR2: MDHEN, SYDVKM. V shed 1 base, J shed 1 base, and the junction held 0 bases outside the gene matches. This CDR3 has 14 residues. The CDR3 loop is CASSLSGGNTEAFF. The CDR3, as DNA: TGTGCCAGCAGTTTATCAGGGGGGAACACTGAAGCTTTCTTT.

This clone appeared once. This chain links TRBV2 with TRBJ1-4; the match to TRBD1 covers 7 bases. Trimming cost V 9 bases and J 6 bases; bases outside gene matches: 7. Germline CDR1 reads SNHLY; CDR2 reads FYNNEI. The CDR3 consists of 13 residues. CDR3 sequence: CASRGQLDEKLFF. In nucleotides, the CDR3 is TGTGCCAGTCGGGGACAGTTGGATGAAAAACTGTTTTTT.

This chain links TRBV30 with TRBJ1-1, with 11 bases aligning to TRBD1. CDR3 length: 14 residues. After removal of 5 bases from V and 5 bases from J, the junction contained 7 bases not matched to a gene. Germline V gene sequence: CDR1 GTSNPN, CDR2 SVGIG (reference sequence). The CDR3, as DNA: TGTGCCTGGGGGACAGGGGGGGGATGGACTGAAGCTTTCTTT. Protein: CAWGTGGGWTEAFF.

This clone appeared a single time. This rearrangement joins TRBV5-1 to TRBJ1-1; possibly TRBD1 for D (6 bases). From germline, CDR1 is SGHRS and CDR2 YFSETQ. Trimming stripped 4 bases from V and 0 bases from J, with 13 bases between. The length of the CDR3 is 15 residues. The CDR3 region is CASSKPGQMNTEAFF. As DNA, the CDR3 is TGCGCCAGCAGCAAACCGGGACAAATGAACACTGAAGCTTTCTTT.

The chain employs TRBV27 and TRBJ2-7; a weak D match, TRBD2 (7 bases). This CDR3 contains 13 residues. Trimming took 3 bases from V and 5 from J, leaving 11 bases between them. CDR1 MNHEY and CDR2 SMNVEV come from the germline V gene (reference sequence). The CDR3 DNA sequence: TGTGCCAGCAGTTTCGGGGGGCACAACGAGCAGTACTTC. Its protein product is CASSFGGHNEQYF.

The chain has TRBV7-9 and TRBJ1-1; 9 bases fit TRBD1. Germline CDR1 SEHNR, CDR2 FQNEAQ (reference sequence). The ends lost 1 base at V and 5 bases at J; junction bases unmatched: 5. CDR3 length equals 15 residues. The CDR3 reads CASSLGTGAVTEAFF. CDR3 in DNA: TGTGCCAGCAGCTTAGGGACAGGGGCTGTAACTGAAGCTTTCTTT.

The CDR3 nucleotides read TGCAGCGTCACTCGCCGGCGGGGAGGGGTGAACACTGAAGCTTTCTTT. Translating gives CSVTRRRGGVNTEAFF. The chain joins TRBV29-1 to TRBJ1-1; a possible D gene is TRBD1 (5 bases). The CDR3 has 16 residues. Germline CDR1 reads SQVTM; CDR2 reads ANQGSEA. Trimming removed 6 bases at V and 0 bases at J, with 20 bases between.

This sequence joins TRBV7-6 and TRBJ2-1, with D possibly being TRBD2 (6 bases). Germline V gives CDR1 SGHVS, CDR2 FNYEAQ. V was pared by 3 bases and J by 7 bases, with 19 bases between. CDR3 length equals 16 residues. The CDR3: CASSFMRQTSRNEQFF. Here the CDR3 DNA reads TGTGCCAGCAGCTTCATGAGGCAGACTAGTCGGAATGAGCAGTTCTTC. The complete variable domain, with remaining parts taken from reference TRBV7-6 and TRBJ2-1, reads GAGVSQSPRYKVTKRGQDVALRCDPISGHVSLYWYRQALGQGPEFLTYFNYEAQQDKSGLPNDRFSAERPEGSISTLTIQRTEQRDSAMYRCASSFMRQTSRNEQFFGPGTRLTVL.

The rearrangement uses TRBV7-3 and TRBJ2-2; weak D call: TRBD1 (5 bases). The length of the CDR3 is 14 residues. Germline CDR1 and CDR2: SGHTA and FQGTGA. V lost 2 bases to trimming and J lost 2 bases, with 6 bases between them. The CDR3: CASSLQGNTGELFF. The CDR3 nucleotides are TGTGCCAGCAGCTTACAGGGCAACACCGGGGAGCTGTTTTTT.

The chain joins TRBV30 to TRBJ1-1; D may be TRBD1 (5 bases). This CDR3 region has 14 residues. V dropped 0 bases and J dropped 2 bases, with 10 bases sitting between them. The germline V gene encodes CDR1 GTSNPN and CDR2 SVGIG (reference sequence). The CDR3, as DNA: TGTGCCTGGAGTGTAGGTGGGGCAAACACTGAAGCTTTCTTT. This sequence encodes CAWSVGGANTEAFF.

The gene calls are TRBV4-2 and TRBJ2-2; perhaps TRBD2 as D (6 bases). V was cut by 2 bases and J by 10 bases, with 14 bases left in between. The germline gives CDR1 LGHNA, CDR2 YNFKEQ. This CDR3 region has 14 residues. The CDR3 DNA reads as TGTGCCAGCAGCCAAAGAACGGAGGGAGCGGAGCTGTTTTTT. The encoded protein is CASSQRTEGAELFF.

The genes are TRBV4-1 and TRBJ2-7; TRBD2 matches at 8 bases. V was pared by 3 bases and J by 2 bases, with 3 bases of the junction left unmatched. This CDR3 contains 14 residues. The V gene's germline CDR1 is MGHRA and CDR2 YSYEKL. The CDR3 loop reads CASSQPGLAYEQYF. CDR3 bases: TGCGCCAGCAGCCAGCCGGGACTAGCCTACGAGCAGTACTTC.

The CDR3 sequence is CASSLLAGQDTQYF. The CDR3 coding sequence is TGTGCCAGCAGCTTGCTAGCGGGACAAGATACGCAGTATTTT. The V call is TRBV11-3, the J call TRBJ2-3; 9 bases agree with TRBD2. CDR1 SGHNT and CDR2 YENEEA come from the germline V gene. This CDR3 is 14 amino acids long. Unmatched junction bases numbered 3, after V lost 3 bases and J lost 5 bases.

The CDR3 sequence is CASSPDLNTEAFF. CDR3 bases: TGTGCCAGCTCACCAGACTTAAACACTGAAGCTTTCTTT. The chain is built from TRBV18 and TRBJ1-1, with D unresolved. Trimming left V 2 bases short and J 2 bases short, with 6 bases between. Germline loops: CDR1 KGHSH, CDR2 LQKENI. The CDR3 extends over 13 amino acids.